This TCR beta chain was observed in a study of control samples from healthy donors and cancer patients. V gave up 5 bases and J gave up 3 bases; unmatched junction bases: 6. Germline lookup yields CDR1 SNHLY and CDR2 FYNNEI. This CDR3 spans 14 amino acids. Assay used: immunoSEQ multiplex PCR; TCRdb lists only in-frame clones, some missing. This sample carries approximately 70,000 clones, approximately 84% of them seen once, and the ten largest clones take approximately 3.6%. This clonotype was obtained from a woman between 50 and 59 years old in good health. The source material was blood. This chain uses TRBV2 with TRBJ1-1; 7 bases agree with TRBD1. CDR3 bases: TGTGCCAGCAGTCGAGACAGGGAGCACACTGAAGCTTTCTTT. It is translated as CASSRDREHTEAFF. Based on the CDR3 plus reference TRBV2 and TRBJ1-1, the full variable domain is EPEVTQTPSHQVTQMGQEVILRCVPISNHLYFYWYRQILGQKVEFLVSFYNNEISEKSEIFDDQFSVERPDGSNFTLKIRSTKLEDSAMYFCASSRDREHTEAFFGQGTRLTVV.